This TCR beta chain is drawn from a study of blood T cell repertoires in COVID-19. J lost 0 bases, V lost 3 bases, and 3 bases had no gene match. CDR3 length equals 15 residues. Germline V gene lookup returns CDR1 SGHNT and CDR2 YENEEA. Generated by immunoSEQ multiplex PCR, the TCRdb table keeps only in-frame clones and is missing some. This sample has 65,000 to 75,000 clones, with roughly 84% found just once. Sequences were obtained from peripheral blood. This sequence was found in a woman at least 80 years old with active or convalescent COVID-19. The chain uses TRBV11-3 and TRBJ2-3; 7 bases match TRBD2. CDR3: CASSLGGSSTDTQYF. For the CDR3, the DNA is TGTGCCAGCAGCTTGGGGGGGTCTAGCACAGATACGCAGTATTTT.